The sequence of this TCR beta chain was determined in a study of shared clonotypes between healthy human individuals. Regarding the study as a whole: Memory subsets had estimated richness that was generally smaller than that of naive subsets.

For this clone: As yet, its antigen is unknown.

The J segment lost 1 base and the V segment lost 4 bases, leaving 6 bases of the junction unmatched. Germline CDR1 reads KGHSH; CDR2 reads LQKENI. CDR3 length equals 15 residues. For each subset, genomic DNA was distributed in equal portions over several immunoSEQ plates. Measured with immunoSEQ multiplex PCR; TCRdb has only the in-frame clones, and not every one. The sample records about 2.4 million clones, over 85% being singletons. This TCR was sampled from a man aged 18 to 29 in good health. Some clones in this sample may be carry-over from other donors' samples. Sequenced input: naive CD4+ T cells from PBMCs. Sample subset: CD45RA+ positively selected. This chain connects TRBV18 to TRBJ1-2; 7 positions agree with TRBD1. The CDR3 bases are TGTGCCAGCTCACTTACAGGGGCCCTTAACTATGGCTACACCTTC. Amino acid sequence: CASSLTGALNYGYTF.